The rows below give T cell receptor beta chains drawn from one sample of a study of T cell responses to AZD1222 COVID-19 vaccine. Assay: immunoSEQ multiplex PCR; the TCRdb copy retains only in-frame clones and omits some. Of approximately 85,000 clones in the sample, 86% were seen once. The sequenced sample was peripheral blood, obtained on day 0 of AZD1222 vaccination. These receptors were collected from an adult in good health. Each CDR3 is given with its conserved first and last residue. D genes are given only for firm matches. Clone size is not always given. Where it is, it says once, few, many or a class for expanded clones.

>-|-|TRBV7-9|TRBJ2-2
TGTGCCAGCAGCTACCGCCGGGACCCTTTTGAGGAGCTGTTTTTT
CASSYRRDPFEELFF
>TRBD2|-|TRBV7-2|TRBJ2-2
TGTGCCAGCAGCTTAGGTTCTAGCGGGAGTAGCGGGGAGCTGTTTTTT
CASSLGSSGSSGELFF
>TRBD1|-|TRBV5-1|TRBJ2-7
TGCGCCAGCAGCTCTTCAGAGGGCGGGACAGGAACCTACGAGCAGTACTTC
CASSSSEGGTGTYEQYF
>-|once|TRBV28|TRBJ1-5
TGTGCCAGCAGTTTATCAAGCAATCAGCCCCAGCATTTT
CASSLSSNQPQHF
>TRBD2|-|TRBV5-1|TRBJ2-1
TGCGCCAGCAGCTTGGAGGGACTAGCGGGAGTCGATGAGCAGTTCTTC
CASSLEGLAGVDEQFF
>-|-|TRBV12-3/TRBV12-4|TRBJ1-1
TGTGCCAGCAGCCCAAGGTTCGGAGCTTTCTTT
CASSPRFGAFF
>-|-|TRBV9|TRBJ2-1
TGTGCCAGCAGCGTAGAGGTCAGTGAGCAGTTCTTC
CASSVEVSEQFF
>-|-|TRBV19|TRBJ2-3
TGTGCCAGTAGCCTTTCCGCAGGGTGGGGCACAGATACGCAGTATTTT
CASSLSAGWGTDTQYF
>-|-|TRBV3-1/TRBV3-2|TRBJ1-6
TGTGCCAGCAGCCAAGATGGAGGATACGCCCTCCACTTT
CASSQDGGYALHF
>-|-|TRBV19|TRBJ1-1
TGTGCCAGTAGTATGCAGGCGAACACTGAAGCTTTCTTT
CASSMQANTEAFF
>TRBD1|-|TRBV18|TRBJ2-1
TGTGCCAGCTCACTGACAGGGGGCTCCTACAATGAGCAGTTCTTC
CASSLTGGSYNEQFF
>-|-|TRBV7-2|TRBJ2-1
TGTGCCAGCAGCTTCAGGGGCAACAATGAGCAGTTCTTC
CASSFRGNNEQFF
>-|-|TRBV16|TRBJ1-1
TGTGCCAGCAGCCAGGGAGCCGGGACTCGAATCTTT
CASSQGAGTRIF
>-|once|TRBV25-1|TRBJ1-2
TGTGCCAGCAGTGAGTCGGTCGGGGCTAACTATGGCTACACCTTC
CASSESVGANYGYTF
>TRBD2|-|TRBV3-1/TRBV3-2|TRBJ2-1
TGTGCCAGCAGCTACGGGACTAGCGGGACCTATAATGAGCAGTTCTTC
CASSYGTSGTYNEQFF
>-|once|TRBV6-5|TRBJ1-1
TGTGCCAGCAGTTCCCCGACAGTCTCAGTCACTGAAGCTTTCTTT
CASSSPTVSVTEAFF
>-|-|TRBV16|TRBJ1-2
TGTGCCAGCAGCCCAACAACTAACTATGGCTACACCTTC
CASSPTTNYGYTF
>-|-|TRBV7-6|TRBJ1-5
TGTGCCAGCAGCTCCGGGGGGGGTGGCAATCAGCCCCAGCATTTT
CASSSGGGGNQPQHF
>-|-|TRBV7-2|TRBJ2-7
TGTGCCAGCAGCTTAGGGTCCGGGGCCTACGAGCAGTACTTC
CASSLGSGAYEQYF
>TRBD1|-|TRBV19|TRBJ2-2
TGTGCCAGTAGTATAGATCAGGGGGCCAACACCGGGGAGCTGTTTTTT
CASSIDQGANTGELFF
>-|-|TRBV28|TRBJ2-1
TGTGCCAGCAGAGACCGAGTCGATGAGCAGTTCTTC
CASRDRVDEQFF
>-|once|TRBV11-2|TRBJ2-7
TGTGCCAGCAGCTTCCAGGAAGGGGGCGAGCAGTACTTC
CASSFQEGGEQYF
>-|-|TRBV27|TRBJ2-3
TGTGCCAGCAGTTTAAACCCCACGATTAGGTCCACAGATACGCAGTATTTT
CASSLNPTIRSTDTQYF
>-|-|TRBV19|TRBJ1-1
TGTGCCAGTAGTATACCCGGTTGGCAGACGAACACTGAAGCTTTCTTT
CASSIPGWQTNTEAFF
>TRBD1|few|TRBV19|TRBJ1-5
TGTGCCAGTAGTGCGACAGGGGACAATCAGCCCCAGCATTTT
CASSATGDNQPQHF
>-|few|TRBV21-1|TRBJ2-1
TGTGCCAGCAGCAAAAGGGGCAGCGGGCGAATTTACAATGAGCAGTTCTTC
CASSKRGSGRIYNEQFF
>-|-|TRBV4-2|TRBJ2-6
TGTGCCAGCAGCCAAGATTCGGGGCAGGCGAAGGCCAACGTCCTGACTTTC
CASSQDSGQAKANVLTF
>TRBD1|-|TRBV28|TRBJ2-7
TGTGCCAGCAGTTCCTCGGGACAGGGAAGGTACGAGCAGTACTTC
CASSSSGQGRYEQYF
>TRBD1|-|TRBV12-3/TRBV12-4|TRBJ2-7
TGTGCCAGCAGTGGACAGGGGCCCTACGAGCAGTACTTC
CASSGQGPYEQYF
>TRBD1|-|TRBV28|TRBJ1-6
TGTGCCAGCAGCATGGCCGGGACAGCCCTAAATTCACCCCTCCACTTT
CASSMAGTALNSPLHF
>TRBD1|-|TRBV6-5|TRBJ1-2
TGTGCCAGCTCTCTTGGACAGGGAGGTTATGGCTACACCTTC
CASSLGQGGYGYTF
>-|-|TRBV28|TRBJ1-4
TGTGCCAGCAGTTTACCGGCCAGGGAACTGGAAAAACTGTTTTTT
CASSLPARELEKLFF
>TRBD2|-|TRBV6-5|TRBJ2-7
TGTGCCAGCAGTTTCAGACTAGCGGGGTCTGAGCAGTACTTC
CASSFRLAGSEQYF
>TRBD2|-|TRBV28|TRBJ2-1
TGTGCCAGCTCAGCCGGGACTAGCGGGAGAGGTTATGAGCAGTTCTTC
CASSAGTSGRGYEQFF
>TRBD1|-|TRBV7-2|TRBJ1-1
TGTGCCAGCAGCTCGAACAGGGGGGTGAGGACTGAAGCTTTCTTT
CASSSNRGVRTEAFF
>-|-|TRBV5-1|TRBJ1-1
TGCGCCAGCAGCCCACCCCGGGACGGACCCATGAACACTGAAGCTTTCTTT
CASSPPRDGPMNTEAFF
>TRBD2|-|TRBV6-5|TRBJ2-2
TGTGCCAGCAGGGACCTTAGCGGGAGTGGCGGGGAGCTGTTTTTT
CASRDLSGSGGELFF